This entry concerns a single T cell receptor beta chain. TCRdb processed the RT-PCR reads anew with MiXCR; each CDR3 protein has one entry. Among some 960,000 distinct CDR3 sequences listed, about 20% were seen once. The data were taken from a study of patients and donors after allogeneic stem cell transplantation. The sequence derives from a human donor who was either an allogeneic HSCT recipient or a stem cell or donor lymphocyte infusion donor (not recorded which). It is not recorded whose cells these are; they may come from a transplant donor. Sequencing used blood, either unsorted or a sorted T cell fraction (not recorded which).

CDR3 in amino acids: CASSGGQLASTDTQYF. The CDR3 coding sequence is TGCGCCAGCAGCGGGGGGCAGCTAGCTAGCACAGATACGCAGTATTTT. The chain recombines TRBV5-1 with TRBJ2-3; D assignment may be TRBD1 or TRBD2 (6 bases each). Trimming took 4 bases from V and 0 from J, leaving 15 bases between them. CDR1 and CDR2 (germline): SGHRS, YFSETQ. The length of the CDR3 is 16 residues.